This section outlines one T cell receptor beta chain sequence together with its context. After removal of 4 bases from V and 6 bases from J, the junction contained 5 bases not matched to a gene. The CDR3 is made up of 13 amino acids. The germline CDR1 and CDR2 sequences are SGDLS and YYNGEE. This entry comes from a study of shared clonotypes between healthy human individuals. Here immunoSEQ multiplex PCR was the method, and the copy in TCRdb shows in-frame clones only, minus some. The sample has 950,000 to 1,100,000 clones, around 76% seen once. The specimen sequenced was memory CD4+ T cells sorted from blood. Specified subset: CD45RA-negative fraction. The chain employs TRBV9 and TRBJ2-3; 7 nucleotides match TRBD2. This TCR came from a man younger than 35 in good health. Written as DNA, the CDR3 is TGTGCCAGCAGCTACCAGGGAGGGGATACGCAGTATTTT. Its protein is CASSYQGGDTQYF.